The 13 T cell receptor beta chains given below trace back to one sample, sequenced in a study of blood T cell repertoires in COVID-19. Profiling relied on immunoSEQ multiplex PCR, and the TCRdb table lists in-frame clones only, not all of them. The repertoire holds 190,000 or so clones, roughly four fifths seen once, with 12% in the top ten. Sample: PBMCs or T cells enriched from blood (not recorded which). Receptors were obtained from a middle-aged man who had recovered from COVID-19.

The chain couples TRBV2 to TRBJ1-2; 8 nucleotides align to TRBD1. Trimming removed 5 bases from V and 6 bases from J; junction bases left unmatched: 8. CDR3 size: 14 residues. The V gene's germline CDR1 is SNHLY and CDR2 FYNNEI. CDR3 bases: TGTGCCAGCAGTCCCGACAGGGGAATGAATGGCTACACCTTC. As protein: CASSPDRGMNGYTF. The full variable domain, rest sourced from reference TRBV2 and TRBJ1-2, is EPEVTQTPSHQVTQMGQEVILRCVPISNHLYFYWYRQILGQKVEFLVSFYNNEISEKSEIFDDQFSVERPDGSNFTLKIRSTKLEDSAMYFCASSPDRGMNGYTFGSGTRLTVV.

This clone was counted a few times. V usage is TRBV28 and J usage is TRBJ1-5; 9 bases align to TRBD1. CDR1 MDHEN and CDR2 SYDVKM come from the germline V gene. The CDR3 contains 14 residues. The junction had 5 bases not matched to a gene; V was cut back by 9 bases and J by 2 bases. The CDR3 is CASRQGVGNQPQHF. CDR3 sequence (DNA): TGTGCCAGTCGACAGGGGGTTGGCAATCAGCCCCAGCATTTT.

The J gene is TRBJ1-1, the V gene TRBV4-3, with a tentative D call TRBD1 (6 bases). This CDR3 has 15 residues. V shed 4 bases and J shed 1 base, with 13 bases lying between them. Per germline, CDR1 LGHNA and CDR2 YSLEER. The CDR3 bases are TGCGCCAGCAGCCTTCAAAGCAGGGGGAACACTGAAGCTTTCTTT. This encodes CASSLQSRGNTEAFF.

The rearrangement joins TRBV9 to TRBJ2-2, with TRBD2 matching 14 bases. Germline V CDR1 and CDR2: SGDLS, YYNGEE. This CDR3 contains 19 residues. The J segment lost 8 bases and the V segment lost 4 bases, leaving 16 bases of the junction unmatched. CDR3: CASSPLSGLAGGNVGELFF. The CDR3 DNA reads as TGTGCCAGCAGCCCGCTATCCGGACTAGCGGGAGGAAACGTGGGGGAGCTGTTTTTT.

This clone was observed a few times. The chain recombines TRBV29-1 with TRBJ1-2; 11 nucleotides match TRBD1. The CDR3 loop spans 14 amino acids. V lost 3 bases to trimming and J lost 8 bases; unmatched junction nucleotides: 8. Germline assignment: CDR1 SQVTM and CDR2 ANQGSEA. CDR3 sequence (DNA): TGCAGCGTTGAGAGGGACAGGGGGGATCAGGGCTACACCTTC. It encodes CSVERDRGDQGYTF.

CDR3 sequence (DNA): TGTGCCAGCAGTTACAGGCTAGCGGATGAGCAGTTCTTC. The encoded protein is CASSYRLADEQFF. V is TRBV6-5 and J is TRBJ2-1; 7 bases line up with TRBD2. V shed 2 bases and J 8 bases; nucleotides not matched to a gene: 3. CDR1 and CDR2 (germline): MNHEY, SVGAGI. This CDR3 is built from 13 residues.

This clone was found once. V gene TRBV6-1 combines with J gene TRBJ1-5; TRBD1 might be the D (6 bases). The CDR3 has 16 amino acids. V was pared by 2 bases and J by 0 bases, with 11 bases between. Germline CDR1 reads MNHNS; CDR2 reads SASEGT. This CDR3 is CASSERTVYSNQPQHF. The DNA of the CDR3 is TGTGCCAGCAGTGAACGGACAGTATATAGCAATCAGCCCCAGCATTTT.

CDR3 region: CASSSSGTSGHNEQFF. The CDR3 bases are TGTGCCAGCAGCTCAAGCGGGACTAGCGGCCACAATGAGCAGTTCTTC. This chain connects TRBV7-2 to TRBJ2-1; 11 bases line up with TRBD2. V was clipped by 4 bases and J by 5 bases; unmatched bases: 7. Looked up from germline, CDR1 is SGHTA and CDR2 is FQGNSA. There are 16 residues in the CDR3.

The V gene is TRBV18, the J gene TRBJ1-5; 8 bases fit TRBD1. Germline loops: CDR1 KGHSH, CDR2 LQKENI. V lost 6 bases, J lost 5 bases, and 9 bases stayed unmatched. The CDR3 runs 15 residues. CDR3 amino acids: CASSTSGGIDQPQHF. In nucleotides, the CDR3 is TGTGCCAGCTCTACCTCAGGGGGCATTGATCAGCCCCAGCATTTT.

This chain connects TRBV27 to TRBJ2-2, with TRBD2 matching 9 bases. V lost 3 bases, J lost 9 bases, and 8 bases stayed unmatched. The CDR3 runs 15 residues. Germline V gene sequence: CDR1 MNHEY, CDR2 SMNVEV (reference sequence). The CDR3 DNA reads as TGTGCCAGCAGTTTCGAAGCGGGAGGATTTCGGGAGCTGTTTTTT. This sequence encodes CASSFEAGGFRELFF.

V gene TRBV19 combines with J gene TRBJ1-5; D is ambiguous. This CDR3 has 17 residues. V lost 0 bases and J 9 bases, leaving 21 bases between the germline ends. Germline CDR1 is LNHDA and CDR2 is SQIVND (reference sequence). The CDR3 spells CASSIEDGSAGGGPQHF. The CDR3 DNA reads TGTGCCAGTAGTATAGAAGACGGGAGCGCGGGAGGTGGGCCCCAGCATTTT. Full variable domain (missing parts from reference TRBV19 and TRBJ1-5): DGGITQSPKYLFRKEGQNVTLSCEQNLNHDAMYWYRQDPGQGLRLIYYSQIVNDFQKGDIAEGYSVSREKKESFPLTVTSAQKNPTAFYLCASSIEDGSAGGGPQHFGDGTRLSIL.

This clone was detected a few times. This chain uses TRBV21-1 with TRBJ2-1; TRBD1 was called by the table and not checked on the DNA. TRBV21-1 is labeled a pseudogene. The CDR3 totals 18 residues. The CDR3 loop reads CASSPTGGPPGGSHEQFF. CDR3 nucleotide sequence: TGTGCCAGCAGCCCGACAGGGGGCCCTCCGGGCGGGAGTCATGAGCAGTTCTTC.

V is TRBV5-1 and J is TRBJ1-4, with D maybe TRBD1 (6 bases). Trimming stripped 2 bases from V and 6 bases from J, with 11 bases between. Germline CDR1 and CDR2: SGHRS and YFSETQ. This CDR3 is 14 amino acids long. The chain's CDR3 is CASSLGGSYEKLFF. The CDR3 region has the DNA TGCGCCAGCAGCTTAGGGGGATCCTATGAAAAACTGTTTTTT.